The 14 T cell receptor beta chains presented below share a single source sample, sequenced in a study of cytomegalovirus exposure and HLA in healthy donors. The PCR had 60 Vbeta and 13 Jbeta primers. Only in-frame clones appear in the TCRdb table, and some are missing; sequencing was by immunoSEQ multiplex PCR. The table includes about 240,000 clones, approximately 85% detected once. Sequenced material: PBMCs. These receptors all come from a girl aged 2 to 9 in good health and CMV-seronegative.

CDR3 in DNA: TGTGCTAGTGGTTTGGCCAAGACTAGCGGGGGTGACCAGGAGCAGTTCTTC. It yields the protein CASGLAKTSGGDQEQFF. The chain combines TRBV12-5 with TRBJ2-1, with 12 bases aligning to TRBD2. The CDR3 sequence is 17 residues long. Germline trimming cut 1 base from V and 10 bases from J; bases unmatched to any gene: 11. The germline CDR1 and CDR2 sequences are LGHNT and FRNRAP.

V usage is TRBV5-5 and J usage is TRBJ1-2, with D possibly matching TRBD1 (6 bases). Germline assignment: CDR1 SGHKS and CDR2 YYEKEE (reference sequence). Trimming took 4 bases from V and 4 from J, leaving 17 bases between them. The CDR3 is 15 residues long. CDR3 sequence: CASSRVDSTTYGYTF. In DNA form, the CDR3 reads TGTGCCAGCAGCCGGGTGGACAGTACGACCTATGGCTACACCTTC. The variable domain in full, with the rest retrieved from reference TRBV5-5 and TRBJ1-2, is DAGVTQSPTHLIKTRGQQVTLRCSPISGHKSVSWYQQVLGQGPQFIFQYYEKEERGRGNFPDRFSARQFPNYSSELNVNALLLGDSALYLCASSRVDSTTYGYTFGSGTRLTVV.

As DNA, the CDR3 is TGTGCCAGCAGCTCGGGACTAGCCCCCCAGTACTTC. Translating gives CASSSGLAPQYF. The chain uses TRBV5-6 and TRBJ2-5, with 9 bases that match TRBD2. Trimming removed 3 bases from V and 9 bases from J; junction bases left unmatched: 3. The CDR3 is 12 amino acids. Germline-derived CDR1 and CDR2 are SGHDT and YYEEEE.

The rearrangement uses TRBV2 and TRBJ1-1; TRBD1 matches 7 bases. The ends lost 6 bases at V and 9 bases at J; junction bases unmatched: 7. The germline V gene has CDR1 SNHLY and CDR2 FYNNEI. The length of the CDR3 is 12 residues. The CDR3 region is CASRSDRAKAFF. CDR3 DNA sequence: TGTGCCAGCAGGTCCGACAGGGCGAAAGCTTTCTTT.

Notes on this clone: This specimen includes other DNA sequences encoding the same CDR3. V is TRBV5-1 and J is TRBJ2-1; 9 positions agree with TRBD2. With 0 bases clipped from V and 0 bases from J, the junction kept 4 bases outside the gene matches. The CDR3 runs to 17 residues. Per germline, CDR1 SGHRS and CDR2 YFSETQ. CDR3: CASSLGLAGSSYNEQFF. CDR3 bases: TGCGCCAGCAGCTTGGGGCTAGCGGGGAGCTCCTACAATGAGCAGTTCTTC.

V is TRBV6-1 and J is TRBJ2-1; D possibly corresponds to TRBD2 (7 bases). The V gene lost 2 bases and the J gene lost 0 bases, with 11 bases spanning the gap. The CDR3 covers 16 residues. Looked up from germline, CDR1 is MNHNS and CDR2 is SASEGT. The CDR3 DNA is TGTGCCAGCAGTGAAACGAGGGGGGGCTCCTACAATGAGCAGTTCTTC. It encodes CASSETRGGSYNEQFF.

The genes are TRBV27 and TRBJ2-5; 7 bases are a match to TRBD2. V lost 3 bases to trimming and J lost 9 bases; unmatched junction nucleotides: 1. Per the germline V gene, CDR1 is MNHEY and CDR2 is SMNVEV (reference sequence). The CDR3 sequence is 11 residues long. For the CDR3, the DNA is TGTGCCAGCAGTTTGGGGGGGGCCCAGTACTTC. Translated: CASSLGGAQYF.

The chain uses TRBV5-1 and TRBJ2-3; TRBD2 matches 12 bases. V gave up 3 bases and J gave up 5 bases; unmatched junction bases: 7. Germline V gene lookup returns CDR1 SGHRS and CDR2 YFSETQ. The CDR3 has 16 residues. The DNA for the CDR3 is TGCGCCAGCAGCTGGTCGGGACTAGCGGGCCAAGATACGCAGTATTTT. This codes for CASSWSGLAGQDTQYF. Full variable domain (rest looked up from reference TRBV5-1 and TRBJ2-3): KAGVTQTPRYLIKTRGQQVTLSCSPISGHRSVSWYQQTPGQGLQFLFEYFSETQRNKGNFPGRFSGRQFSNSRSEMNVSTLELGDSALYLCASSWSGLAGQDTQYFGPGTRLTVL.

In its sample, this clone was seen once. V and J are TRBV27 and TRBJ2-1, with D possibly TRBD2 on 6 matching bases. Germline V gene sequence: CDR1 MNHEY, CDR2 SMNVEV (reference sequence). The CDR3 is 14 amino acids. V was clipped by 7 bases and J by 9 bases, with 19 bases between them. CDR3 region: CASTPWGESREQFF. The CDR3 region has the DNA TGTGCCAGCACGCCCTGGGGGGAAAGTCGTGAGCAGTTCTTC.

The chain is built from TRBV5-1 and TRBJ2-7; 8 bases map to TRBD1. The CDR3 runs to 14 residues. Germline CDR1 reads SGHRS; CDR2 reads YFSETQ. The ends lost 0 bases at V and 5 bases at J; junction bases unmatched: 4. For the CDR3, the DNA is TGCGCCAGCAGCTTGGGAGGGACAGGTGACGAGCAGTACTTC. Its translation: CASSLGGTGDEQYF.

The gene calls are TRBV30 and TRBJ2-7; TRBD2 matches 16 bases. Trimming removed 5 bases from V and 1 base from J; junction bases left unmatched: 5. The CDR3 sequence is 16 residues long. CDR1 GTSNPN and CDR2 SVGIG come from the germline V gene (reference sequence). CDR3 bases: TGTGCCTGGGGGGGACTAGCGGGAGGGAGGTCCTACGAGCAGTACTTC. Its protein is CAWGGLAGGRSYEQYF.

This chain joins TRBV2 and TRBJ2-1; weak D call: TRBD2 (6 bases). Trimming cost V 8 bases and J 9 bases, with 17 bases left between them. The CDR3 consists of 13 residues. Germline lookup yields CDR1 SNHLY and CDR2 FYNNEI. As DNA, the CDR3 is TGTGCCAGCGGAACGACTAGTCTCGGTGAGCAGTTCTTC. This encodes CASGTTSLGEQFF.

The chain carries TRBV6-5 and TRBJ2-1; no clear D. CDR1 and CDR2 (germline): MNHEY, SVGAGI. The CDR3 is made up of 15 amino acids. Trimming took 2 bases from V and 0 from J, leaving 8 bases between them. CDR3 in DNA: TGTGCCAGCAGTTACGATCCGGGCTCCTACAATGAGCAGTTCTTC. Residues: CASSYDPGSYNEQFF.

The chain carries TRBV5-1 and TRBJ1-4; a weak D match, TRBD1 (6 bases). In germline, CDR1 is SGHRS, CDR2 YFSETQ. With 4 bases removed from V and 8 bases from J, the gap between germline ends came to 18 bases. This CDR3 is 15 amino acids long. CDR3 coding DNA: TGCGCCAGCAGCCCGCCAGGGGCTTCGGGGGAAAAACTGTTTTTT. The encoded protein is CASSPPGASGEKLFF.